The 10 T cell receptor beta chains below come from one sample, sequenced in a study of T cell responses to AZD1222 COVID-19 vaccine. Generated by immunoSEQ multiplex PCR, the TCRdb table keeps only in-frame clones and is missing some. The sample has about 100,000 clones; more than 75% are singletons. Source: peripheral blood, taken on day 0 of AZD1222 vaccination. These receptors were taken from an adult in good health.

In DNA, the CDR3 is TGTGCCAGCACACCGGGACTAGCGGGAGCCATGGACGAGCAGTACTTC. It translates to CASTPGLAGAMDEQYF. This chain links TRBV4-2 with TRBJ2-7; 14 positions match TRBD2. CDR3 length equals 16 residues. With 7 bases clipped from V and 5 bases from J, the junction kept 10 bases outside the gene matches. CDR1 and CDR2 from the germline V gene are LGHNA and YNFKEQ.

The V gene is TRBV19, the J gene TRBJ2-2, with TRBD2 matching over 7 bases. CDR1 and CDR2 (germline): LNHDA, SQIVND (reference sequence). Trimming at V came to 5 bases and at J to 4 bases, leaving 4 bases not matched to a gene. The CDR3 consists of 14 residues. The DNA of the CDR3 is TGTGCCAGTAGTTGGACGGGGGGCACCGGGGAGCTGTTTTTT. Its translation is CASSWTGGTGELFF.

This clone was counted a single time. Here the CDR3 reads CASKEALNTEAFF. CDR3 sequence (DNA): TGTGCCAGCAAAGAGGCCCTGAACACTGAAGCTTTCTTT. The chain couples TRBV6-5 to TRBJ1-1; no clear D. This CDR3 comprises 13 residues. Germline CDR1 is MNHEY and CDR2 is SVGAGI. V was trimmed by 7 bases and J by 0 bases, leaving 9 bases between them.

The chain employs TRBV19 and TRBJ1-3; D not certain. Trimming removed 2 bases at V and 0 bases at J, with 5 bases between. CDR3 size: 14 residues. The V gene's germline CDR1 is LNHDA and CDR2 SQIVND (reference sequence). In nucleotides, the CDR3 is TGTGCCAGTAGTATACAGGCCTCTGGAAACACCATATATTTT. This sequence encodes CASSIQASGNTIYF.

The chain joins TRBV15 to TRBJ1-2; unclear D gene. The CDR3 has 14 residues. V lost 0 bases and J 7 bases, leaving 12 bases between the germline ends. Per the germline V gene, CDR1 is LNHNV and CDR2 is YYDKDF (reference sequence). This CDR3 is CATSRDNQAIGYTF. CDR3 nucleotide sequence: TGTGCCACCAGCAGAGATAACCAGGCCATTGGCTACACCTTC.

This clone has just a few counts. The chain couples TRBV29-1 to TRBJ2-7; D not certain. Germline V CDR1 and CDR2: SQVTM, ANQGSEA. The CDR3 consists of 12 residues. V was clipped by 4 bases and J by 0 bases, with 7 bases between them. CDR3: CSVVKASYEQYF. Written as DNA, the CDR3 is TGCAGCGTTGTGAAGGCCTCCTACGAGCAGTACTTC.

This chain joins TRBV29-1 and TRBJ1-5; a weak D match, TRBD1 (6 bases). Per germline, CDR1 SQVTM and CDR2 ANQGSEA. The CDR3 spans 14 residues. With 5 bases removed from V and 4 bases from J, the gap between germline ends came to 15 bases. The CDR3 nucleotides read TGCAGCGTTCGGACAGTCGAGGGGAATCAGCCCCAGCATTTT. Encoded protein: CSVRTVEGNQPQHF.

A remark on this clone: Relative to the germline gene, one junction end is altered; a read error may explain this. The chain carries TRBV5-6 and TRBJ2-7; 8 nucleotides match TRBD1. The germline gives CDR1 SGHDT, CDR2 YYEEEE. This CDR3 spans 12 amino acids. Here the CDR3 DNA reads TGTGCCAGCAGCTTGTTTGCGGGACAGGCTAACTTC. Translated: CASSLFAGQANF.

The V and J genes are TRBV7-9 and TRBJ2-4; the D gene is possibly TRBD2 (6 bases). The CDR3 covers 15 residues. CDR1 is SEHNR and CDR2 is FQNEAQ in the germline V gene (reference sequence). The V end lost 2 bases, the J end lost 5 bases, and 13 bases lay between the germline ends. CDR3 nucleotides: TGTGCCAGCAGCTTACCCCGGGAGCAGCAAAACATTCAGTACTTC. It yields the protein CASSLPREQQNIQYF. The variable domain in full, with the rest retrieved from reference TRBV7-9 and TRBJ2-4, is DTGVSQNPRHKITKRGQNVTFRCDPISEHNRLYWYRQTLGQGPEFLTYFQNEAQLEKSRLLSDRFSAERPKGSFSTLEIQRTEQGDSAMYLCASSLPREQQNIQYFGAGTRLSVL.

This CDR3 is CASLAIGPNEQFF. The CDR3 DNA is TGTGCCAGCCTAGCAATTGGGCCCAATGAGCAGTTCTTC. This chain uses TRBV2 with TRBJ2-1, with D tentatively TRBD2 (5 bases). Trimming took 8 bases from V and 6 from J, leaving 14 bases between them. This CDR3 region has 13 residues. Germline values: CDR1 SNHLY, CDR2 FYNNEI.